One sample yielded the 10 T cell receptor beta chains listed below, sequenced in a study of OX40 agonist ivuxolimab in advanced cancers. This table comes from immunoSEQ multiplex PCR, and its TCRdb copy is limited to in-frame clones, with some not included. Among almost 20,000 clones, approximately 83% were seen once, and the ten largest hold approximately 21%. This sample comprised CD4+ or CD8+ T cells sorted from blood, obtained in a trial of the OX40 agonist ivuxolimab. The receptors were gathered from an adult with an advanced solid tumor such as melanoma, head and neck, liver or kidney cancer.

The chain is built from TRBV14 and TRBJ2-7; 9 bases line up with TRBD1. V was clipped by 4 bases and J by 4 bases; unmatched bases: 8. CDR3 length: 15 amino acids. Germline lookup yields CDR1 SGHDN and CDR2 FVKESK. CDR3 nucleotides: TGTGCCAGCAGCCCCCGGACAGGGGAGTTGTACGAGCAGTACTTC. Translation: CASSPRTGELYEQYF.

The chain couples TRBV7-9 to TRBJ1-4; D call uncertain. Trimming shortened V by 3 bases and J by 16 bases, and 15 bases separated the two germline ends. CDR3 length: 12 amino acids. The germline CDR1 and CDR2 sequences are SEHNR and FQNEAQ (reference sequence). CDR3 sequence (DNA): TGTGCCAGCAGCTTCAACCAGATAGATCGGTTTTTT. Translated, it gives CASSFNQIDRFF.

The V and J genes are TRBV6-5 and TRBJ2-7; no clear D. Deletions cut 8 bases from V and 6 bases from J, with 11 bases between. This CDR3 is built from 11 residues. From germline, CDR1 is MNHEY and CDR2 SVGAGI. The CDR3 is CASGSGLEQYF. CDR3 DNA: TGTGCCAGCGGATCAGGTCTCGAGCAGTACTTC.

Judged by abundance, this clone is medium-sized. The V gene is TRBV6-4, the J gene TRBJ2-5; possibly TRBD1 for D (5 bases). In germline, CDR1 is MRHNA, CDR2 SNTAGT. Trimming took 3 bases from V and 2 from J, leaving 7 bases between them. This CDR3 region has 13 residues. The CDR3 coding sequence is TGTGCCAGCAGTGAGACAGAACAAGAGACCCAGTACTTC. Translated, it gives CASSETEQETQYF.

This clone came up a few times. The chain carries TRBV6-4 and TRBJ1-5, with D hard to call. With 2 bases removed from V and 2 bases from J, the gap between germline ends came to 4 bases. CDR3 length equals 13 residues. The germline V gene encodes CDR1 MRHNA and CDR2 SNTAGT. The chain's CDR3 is CASSDRGNQPQHF. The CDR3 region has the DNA TGTGCCAGCAGTGACAGGGGCAATCAGCCCCAGCATTTT.

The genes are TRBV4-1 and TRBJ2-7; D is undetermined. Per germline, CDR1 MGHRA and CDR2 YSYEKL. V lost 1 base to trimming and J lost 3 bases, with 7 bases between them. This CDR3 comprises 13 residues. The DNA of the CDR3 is TGCGCCAGCAGCCAAGTCGTAGACTACGAGCAGTACTTC. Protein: CASSQVVDYEQYF.

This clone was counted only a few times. The CDR3 DNA is TGTGCCAGCAGAAAAGGGAACACCGGGGAGCTGTTTTTT. It encodes CASRKGNTGELFF. The chain has TRBV27 and TRBJ2-2, with D unresolved. Germline assignment: CDR1 MNHEY and CDR2 SMNVEV (reference sequence). This CDR3 has 13 amino acids. V shed 6 bases and J shed 1 base, with 6 bases lying between them.

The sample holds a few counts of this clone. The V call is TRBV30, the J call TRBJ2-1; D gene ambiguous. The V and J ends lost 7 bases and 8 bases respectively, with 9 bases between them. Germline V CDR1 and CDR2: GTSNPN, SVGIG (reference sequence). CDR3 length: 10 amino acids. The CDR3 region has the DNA TGTGCCTTCTCCGCGGATGAGCAGTTCTTC. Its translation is CAFSADEQFF.

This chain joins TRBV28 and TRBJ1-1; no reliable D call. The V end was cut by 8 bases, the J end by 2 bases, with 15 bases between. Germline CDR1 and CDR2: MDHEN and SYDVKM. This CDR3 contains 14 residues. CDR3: CASWMGFGNTEAFF. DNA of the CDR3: TGTGCCAGCTGGATGGGGTTCGGTAACACTGAAGCTTTCTTT. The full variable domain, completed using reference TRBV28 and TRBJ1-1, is DVKVTQSSRYLVKRTGEKVFLECVQDMDHENMFWYRQDPGLGLRLIYFSYDVKMKEKGDIPEGYSVSREKKERFSLILESASTNQTSMYLCASWMGFGNTEAFFGQGTRLTVV.

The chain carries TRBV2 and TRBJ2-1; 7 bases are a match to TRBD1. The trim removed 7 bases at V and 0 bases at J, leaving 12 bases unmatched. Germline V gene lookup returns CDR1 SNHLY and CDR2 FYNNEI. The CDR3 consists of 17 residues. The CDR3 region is CASTRTGSLLSYNEQFF. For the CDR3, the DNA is TGTGCCAGCACCAGGACAGGTTCCCTTCTCTCCTACAATGAGCAGTTCTTC.